One sample yielded the 6 T cell receptor beta chains listed below, sequenced in a study of cytomegalovirus exposure and HLA in healthy donors. The study ran its PCR with 60 Vbeta and 13 Jbeta primers. The protocol was immunoSEQ multiplex PCR, while the TCRdb copy is restricted to in-frame clones and leaves out a portion. This table has about 85,000 clones, about three quarters appearing once. The specimen was PBMCs. All receptors come from a boy between 10 and 17 years old in good health and CMV-seronegative.

J is TRBJ1-2 and V is TRBV14; maybe TRBD1 (6 bases). Looked up from germline, CDR1 is SGHDN and CDR2 is FVKESK. The CDR3 has 14 amino acids. The V gene lost 2 bases and the J gene lost 5 bases, with 12 bases spanning the gap. Here the CDR3 DNA reads TGTGCCAGCAGCCAACCGGGACAAATATATGGCTACACCTTC. This codes for CASSQPGQIYGYTF.

This chain joins TRBV7-9 and TRBJ2-7; 7 nucleotides align to TRBD1. CDR3 size: 15 residues. CDR1 is SEHNR, CDR2 FQNEAQ, per germline (reference sequence). V shed 5 bases, J shed 2 bases, and the junction held 9 bases outside the gene matches. For the CDR3, the DNA is TGTGCCAGCAGCCCGAGGACAGGTCCGCCCTACGAGCAGTACTTC. Translating it yields CASSPRTGPPYEQYF.

This clone was detected only once. The chain links TRBV9 to TRBJ1-1; D is ambiguous. The CDR3 runs 11 residues. Germline CDR1 reads SGDLS; CDR2 reads YYNGEE. CDR3 residues: CASSRGTEAFF. In DNA form, the CDR3 reads TGTGCTAGCTCCCGGGGAACTGAAGCTTTCTTT.

V and J are TRBV7-2 and TRBJ1-1, with 7 bases identical to TRBD1. CDR1 is SGHTA and CDR2 is FQGNSA in the germline V gene. The CDR3 covers 15 residues. Trimming removed 0 bases from V and 5 bases from J; junction bases left unmatched: 6. CDR3 residues: CASSLAPNRGTEAFF. The CDR3 nucleotides are TGTGCCAGCAGCTTAGCCCCGAACAGGGGTACTGAAGCTTTCTTT. Looking up the rest from reference TRBV7-2 and TRBJ1-1 gives the full variable domain: GAGVSQSPSNKVTEKGKDVELRCDPISGHTALYWYRQSLGQGLEFLIYFQGNSAPDKSGLPSDRFSAERTGGSVSTLTIQRTQQEDSAVYLCASSLAPNRGTEAFFGQGTRLTVV.

This sequence joins TRBV5-1 and TRBJ1-2; 9 bases line up with TRBD1. CDR3 length equals 15 residues. Germline V CDR1 and CDR2: SGHRS, YFSETQ. Unmatched junction bases numbered 6, after V lost 3 bases and J lost 3 bases. The CDR3 protein is CASSSGGQGDYGYTF. The CDR3 coding sequence is TGCGCCAGCAGCTCTGGGGGACAGGGAGACTATGGCTACACCTTC.

This clone was seen repeatedly, ten times or more. The gene calls are TRBV21-1 and TRBJ1-2. TRBV21-1 is noted as a pseudogene. The CDR3 contains 12 residues. The CDR3 bases are TGTGCCAGCAGCCAAGGGTATAGTGGCTACACCTTC. This encodes CASSQGYSGYTF.